These T cell receptor beta chains were read from a single sample in a study of CD8+ T cells in alopecia areata. Measured with immunoSEQ multiplex PCR; TCRdb has only the in-frame clones, and not every one. The sample lists around 190,000 clones; 50% to 75% were seen once. Source: CD4+ T cells sorted from blood, taken at week 4, from a patient treated with tofacitinib. The receptors here all came from a human donor with alopecia areata. Both conserved end residues are part of each CDR3. A D gene is named only where the DNA matches it firmly. The size of a clone is reported for some rows only, either as once, few or many, or as a class for expanded clones.

>TRBD1|NA|TRBV9|TRBJ1-2
CASSPRTGNYGYTF
TGTGCCAGCAGCCCAAGGACAGGGAACTATGGCTACACCTTC
>NA|NA|TRBV6-5|TRBJ1-6
CASRSGWGNSPLHF
TGTGCCAGCAGGTCGGGTTGGGGCAATTCACCCCTCCACTTT
>TRBD1|NA|TRBV29-1|TRBJ1-1
CSVETGGGGEAFF
TGCAGCGTTGAAACAGGGGGCGGAGGTGAAGCTTTCTTT
>TRBD2|NA|TRBV15|TRBJ2-7
CATSRDRSSGVTIYEQYF
TGTGCCACCAGCAGAGATCGGTCTAGCGGGGTCACTATCTACGAGCAGTACTTC
>NA|NA|TRBV7-9|TRBJ2-1
CASSLALSRDNEQFF
TGTGCCAGCAGCTTAGCGTTGTCACGGGACAATGAGCAGTTCTTC
>NA|NA|TRBV2|TRBJ2-2
CASRTGAGGLHTGELFF
TGTGCCAGCAGGACCGGAGCCGGGGGGCTACACACCGGGGAGCTGTTTTTT
>NA|NA|TRBV29-1|TRBJ2-3
CSVGNQGRTAADTQYF
TGCAGCGTTGGCAATCAGGGGCGGACTGCGGCAGATACGCAGTATTTT
>NA|few|TRBV30|TRBJ1-6
CALKRKLQDPLNSPLHF
TGTGCCTTGAAACGGAAACTACAGGACCCACTAAATTCACCCCTCCACTTT
>NA|NA|TRBV30|TRBJ2-7
CAWIRRDRGYEQYF
TGTGCCTGGATCCGCCGCGATAGGGGCTACGAGCAGTACTTC
>TRBD2|NA|TRBV5-4|TRBJ2-3
CASSFGGLGFTDTQYF
TGTGCCAGCAGCTTTGGGGGACTAGGTTTTACAGATACGCAGTATTTT
>NA|NA|TRBV30|TRBJ1-1
CAWRSLDTEAFF
TGTGCCTGGAGGAGCCTCGACACTGAAGCTTTCTTT
>NA|NA|TRBV14|TRBJ2-7
CASSQVVYEQYF
TGTGCCAGCAGCCAAGTTGTTTACGAGCAGTACTTC
>TRBD1|once|TRBV2|TRBJ1-2
CASSRRGQGSYGYTF
TGTGCCAGCAGCCGCAGGGGACAGGGGTCGTACGGCTACACCTTC
>TRBD1|NA|TRBV4-3|TRBJ2-3
CASSQGPGPQGTDTQYF
TGCGCCAGCAGCCAAGGCCCCGGACCACAGGGGACAGATACGCAGTATTTT
>TRBD1|NA|TRBV19|TRBJ1-6
CASKPSSTGDSYNSPLHF
TGTGCCAGTAAACCGTCGTCGACAGGGGACTCCTATAATTCACCCCTCCACTTT
>NA|NA|TRBV7-9|TRBJ1-1
CASSLASGNTEAFF
TGTGCCAGCAGCTTAGCTTCGGGGAACACTGAAGCTTTCTTT
>NA|NA|TRBV4-3|TRBJ1-2
CGSGSEANYGYTF
TGCGGGAGCGGTTCTGAGGCTAACTATGGCTACACCTTC
>NA|few|TRBV29-1|TRBJ2-5
CSAMAGKETQYF
TGCAGCGCTATGGCGGGGAAAGAGACCCAGTACTTC
>NA|NA|TRBV2|TRBJ2-1
CASTRTGAYNEQFF
TGTGCCAGCACCCGGACTGGGGCCTACAATGAGCAGTTCTTC
>TRBD1|NA|TRBV4-2|TRBJ2-1
CASSQDGGQGARNEQFF
TGTGCCAGCAGCCAAGATGGGGGACAGGGGGCGAGGAATGAGCAGTTCTTC
>TRBD1|NA|TRBV9|TRBJ1-2
CASSVAAGGADYGYTF
TGTGCCAGCAGCGTAGCTGCAGGGGGCGCAGACTATGGCTACACCTTC
>NA|NA|TRBV4-1|TRBJ2-2
CASSYLGVLLGGELFF
TGCGCCAGCAGCTACCTCGGCGTTTTGCTGGGCGGGGAGCTGTTTTTT
>TRBD1|few|TRBV7-2|TRBJ1-2
CASSLRLRTGGGGYTF
TGTGCCAGCAGCTTACGGCTACGGACAGGGGGAGGTGGCTACACCTTC
>NA|few|TRBV2|TRBJ2-2
CASSDQENTGELFF
TGTGCCAGCAGTGATCAGGAGAACACCGGGGAGCTGTTTTTT
>NA|NA|TRBV7-9|TRBJ1-3
CASSLRGSGNTIYF
TGTGCCAGCAGCTTAAGGGGGTCTGGAAACACCATATATTTT
>NA|NA|TRBV4-2|TRBJ1-2
CASSRPGEGMYRYGYTF
TGTGCCAGCAGCCGACCTGGCGAGGGCATGTATCGCTATGGCTACACCTTC
>NA|few|TRBV5-6|TRBJ2-7
CASSLNYEQYF
TGTGCCAGCAGCTTGAATTACGAGCAGTACTTC
>NA|NA|TRBV30|TRBJ2-5
CAWRPPGLPKETQYF
TGTGCCTGGCGACCCCCGGGGCTTCCTAAAGAGACCCAGTACTTC
>NA|NA|TRBV30|TRBJ2-5
CAWGRGGLNQETQYF
TGTGCCTGGGGGCGTGGGGGTCTGAACCAAGAGACCCAGTACTTC
>NA|NA|TRBV27|TRBJ2-7
CASSLSWTTYEQYF
TGTGCCAGCAGTTTATCGTGGACTACCTACGAGCAGTACTTC
>TRBD2|NA|TRBV7-2|TRBJ2-5
CASSLFSGGAGETQYF
TGTGCCAGCAGCTTATTTAGCGGGGGGGCCGGTGAGACCCAGTACTTC
>NA|few|TRBV15|TRBJ1-5
CATSSQRSAGDSNQPQHF
TGTGCCACCAGCTCCCAAAGATCGGCTGGAGATAGCAATCAGCCCCAGCATTTT
>NA|once|TRBV7-2|TRBJ2-7
CASSLLTTEQYF
TGTGCCAGCAGCTTATTGACAACCGAGCAGTACTTC
>TRBD1|NA|TRBV29-1|TRBJ2-5
CSVDRDETQYF
TGCAGCGTGGACAGGGATGAGACCCAGTACTTC
>NA|NA|TRBV5-1|TRBJ2-3
CASSFGTDTQYF
TGCGCCAGCAGCTTCGGCACAGATACGCAGTATTTT
>TRBD2|NA|TRBV7-2|TRBJ2-5
CASSSGLGVQETQYF
TGTGCCAGCAGCTCGGGACTAGGGGTACAAGAGACCCAGTACTTC
>NA|NA|TRBV19|TRBJ1-5
CASHGNSNQPQHF
TGTGCCAGTCACGGTAATAGCAATCAGCCCCAGCATTTT
>NA|NA|TRBV2|TRBJ1-2
CASSEVLVSSNYGYTF
TGTGCCAGCAGTGAAGTTTTGGTATCCTCTAACTATGGCTACACCTTC
>NA|few|TRBV18|TRBJ2-3
CASSLGNTDTQYF
TGTGCCAGCTCACTAGGGAACACAGATACGCAGTATTTT
>NA|NA|TRBV5-1|TRBJ2-5
CASRTTTGGETQYF
TGCGCCAGCAGGACAACGACAGGAGGCGAGACCCAGTACTTC
>NA|NA|TRBV10-3|TRBJ1-4
CAISESSRQSNEKLFF
TGTGCCATCAGTGAGTCGTCAAGGCAGAGTAATGAAAAACTGTTTTTT